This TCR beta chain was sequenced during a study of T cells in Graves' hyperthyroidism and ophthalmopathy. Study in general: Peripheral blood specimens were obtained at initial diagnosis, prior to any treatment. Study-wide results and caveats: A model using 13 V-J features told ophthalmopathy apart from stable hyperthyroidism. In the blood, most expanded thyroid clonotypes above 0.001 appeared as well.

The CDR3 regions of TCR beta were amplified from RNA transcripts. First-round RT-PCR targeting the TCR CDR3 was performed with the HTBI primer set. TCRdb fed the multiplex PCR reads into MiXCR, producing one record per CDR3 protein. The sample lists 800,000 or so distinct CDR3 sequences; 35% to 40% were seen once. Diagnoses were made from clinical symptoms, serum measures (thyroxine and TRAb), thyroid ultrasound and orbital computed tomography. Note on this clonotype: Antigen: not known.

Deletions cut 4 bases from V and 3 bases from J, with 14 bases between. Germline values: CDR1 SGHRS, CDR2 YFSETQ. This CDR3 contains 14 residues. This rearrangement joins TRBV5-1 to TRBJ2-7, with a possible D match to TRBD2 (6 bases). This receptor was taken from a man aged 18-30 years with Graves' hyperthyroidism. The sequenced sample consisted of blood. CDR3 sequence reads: CASSPTAGNYEQYF. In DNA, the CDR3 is TGCGCCAGCAGCCCCACGGCGGGGAACTACGAGCAGTACTTC.